This entry describes one TCR beta chain. The data stem from a study of identifying expanded T cells in peripheral blood. Germline values: CDR1 MNHNS, CDR2 SASEGT. CDR3 size: 17 residues. V trimming: 1 base; J trimming: 5 bases; junction bases outside the gene matches: 8. The method was immunoSEQ multiplex PCR; TCRdb's version includes in-frame clones alone and lacks a portion of them. The sample holds about 100,000 clones; over 70% are singletons and the top ten take approximately 6%. The receptor was isolated from a person aged 18-69 years in good health. The chain carries TRBV6-1 and TRBJ1-4, with 9 bases that match TRBD1. The sequencing sample was made of blood. CDR3 protein: CASSEETGGARNEKLFF. The CDR3 nucleotides are TGTGCCAGCAGTGAAGAAACAGGGGGCGCAAGAAATGAAAAACTGTTTTTT.